This is a list of T cell receptor beta chains from one sample in a study of T cells after yellow fever vaccination. MiXCR, applied by TCRdb to the 5' RACE reads, yields one record per CDR3 protein. The table shows under 400,000 distinct CDR3 sequences, with approximately 10% occurring only once. The sample was PBMCs, taken on the day of the first yellow fever vaccination. The receptors were sampled from a man aged 18-30 years who received the YFV17D yellow fever vaccine. CDR3s include the opening cysteine and the closing phenylalanine or tryptophan. A D gene is named only where the DNA matches it firmly. The size of a clone is reported for some rows only, either as once, few or many, or as a class for expanded clones.

v_call: TRBV10-2; d_call: .; j_call: TRBJ1-2; clone_size: .; cdr3_aa: CASSVGVYGYTF; cdr3_nt: TGCGCCAGCAGCGTGGGGGTCTATGGCTACACCTTC
v_call: TRBV29-1; d_call: .; j_call: TRBJ2-7; clone_size: .; cdr3_aa: CSVEDIGYEQYF; cdr3_nt: TGCAGCGTTGAAGATATAGGCTACGAGCAGTACTTC
v_call: TRBV6-5; d_call: .; j_call: TRBJ2-3; clone_size: .; cdr3_aa: CASSYLDSTDTQYF; cdr3_nt: TGTGCCAGCAGTTACCTGGACAGCACAGATACGCAGTATTTT
v_call: TRBV12-3/TRBV12-4; d_call: .; j_call: TRBJ1-2; clone_size: .; cdr3_aa: CASSPGALVYGYTF; cdr3_nt: TGTGCCAGCAGTCCGGGAGCCCTGGTCTATGGCTACACCTTC
v_call: TRBV9; d_call: .; j_call: TRBJ1-1; clone_size: .; cdr3_aa: CASSPPFSTASNTEAFF; cdr3_nt: TGTGCCAGCAGCCCCCCCTTCTCGACAGCCAGCAACACTGAAGCTTTCTTT
v_call: TRBV4-1; d_call: .; j_call: TRBJ2-6; clone_size: few; cdr3_aa: CASSQVVPEVSGANVLTF; cdr3_nt: TGCGCCAGCAGCCAAGTAGTACCGGAGGTTTCTGGGGCCAACGTCCTGACTTTC
v_call: TRBV4-1; d_call: TRBD2; j_call: TRBJ2-3; clone_size: few; cdr3_aa: CASSQESGTSITDTQYF; cdr3_nt: TGCGCCAGCAGCCAAGAATCCGGGACTAGCATAACAGATACGCAGTATTTT
v_call: TRBV9; d_call: .; j_call: TRBJ2-5; clone_size: .; cdr3_aa: CASSVGSSQETQYF; cdr3_nt: TGTGCCAGCAGCGTAGGGTCTAGCCAAGAGACCCAGTACTTC
v_call: TRBV7-9; d_call: .; j_call: TRBJ2-5; clone_size: .; cdr3_aa: CASSFFNYLGETQYF; cdr3_nt: TGTGCCAGCAGCTTCTTTAACTACCTGGGTGAGACCCAGTACTTC
v_call: TRBV6-5; d_call: .; j_call: TRBJ1-6; clone_size: few; cdr3_aa: CASRPQGRTLHF; cdr3_nt: TGTGCCAGCAGGCCCCAAGGGAGAACCCTCCACTTT
v_call: TRBV6-4; d_call: .; j_call: TRBJ1-5; clone_size: .; cdr3_aa: CASNWTPYQPQHF; cdr3_nt: TGTGCCAGCAATTGGACACCCTATCAGCCCCAGCATTTT
v_call: TRBV6-1; d_call: .; j_call: TRBJ2-6; clone_size: few; cdr3_aa: CASSAKVSGANVLTF; cdr3_nt: TGTGCCAGCAGTGCCAAAGTCTCTGGGGCCAACGTCCTGACTTTC
v_call: TRBV7-2; d_call: TRBD1; j_call: TRBJ1-2; clone_size: many; cdr3_aa: CASSPAGTGKRYGYTF; cdr3_nt: TGTGCCAGCAGCCCAGCCGGGACAGGGAAGAGGTATGGCTACACCTTC
v_call: TRBV5-1; d_call: TRBD1; j_call: TRBJ2-3; clone_size: many; cdr3_aa: CASSRTGIGSDTQYF; cdr3_nt: TGCGCCAGCAGCCGGACAGGGATCGGCTCAGATACGCAGTATTTT
v_call: TRBV7-9; d_call: TRBD2; j_call: TRBJ2-1; clone_size: few; cdr3_aa: CASLWEGSGEQFF; cdr3_nt: TGTGCCAGCTTATGGGAGGGGTCGGGTGAGCAGTTCTTC
v_call: TRBV5-6; d_call: .; j_call: TRBJ1-2; clone_size: .; cdr3_aa: CASSLGSGRGYTF; cdr3_nt: TGTGCCAGCAGCTTGGGGTCGGGGCGAGGCTACACCTTC
v_call: TRBV7-9; d_call: .; j_call: TRBJ1-6; clone_size: .; cdr3_aa: CASSLDGGGSSPLHF; cdr3_nt: TGTGCCAGCAGCTTAGACGGAGGGGGTTCCTCACCCCTCCACTTT
v_call: TRBV5-1; d_call: .; j_call: TRBJ2-2; clone_size: .; cdr3_aa: CASSLAWGPVGELFF; cdr3_nt: TGCGCCAGCAGCCTGGCCTGGGGGCCTGTCGGGGAGCTGTTTTTT
v_call: TRBV20-1; d_call: .; j_call: TRBJ1-1; clone_size: .; cdr3_aa: CSASRPADTEAFF; cdr3_nt: TGCAGTGCTAGTAGGCCAGCGGATACTGAAGCTTTCTTT
v_call: TRBV7-9; d_call: TRBD1; j_call: TRBJ1-4; clone_size: .; cdr3_aa: CASSTGQGNEKLFF; cdr3_nt: TGTGCCAGCAGCACGGGACAGGGGAATGAAAAACTGTTTTTT
v_call: TRBV7-2; d_call: TRBD2; j_call: TRBJ2-3; clone_size: few; cdr3_aa: CASSAYGGAADTQYF; cdr3_nt: TGTGCCAGCAGCGCATACGGGGGGGCTGCAGATACGCAGTATTTT
v_call: TRBV15; d_call: .; j_call: TRBJ2-1; clone_size: .; cdr3_aa: CATSREGSSYNEQFF; cdr3_nt: TGTGCCACCAGCAGAGAGGGGAGCTCCTACAATGAGCAGTTCTTC
v_call: TRBV13; d_call: .; j_call: TRBJ2-2; clone_size: few; cdr3_aa: CASSLAFTGELFF; cdr3_nt: TGTGCCAGCAGCCTAGCGTTCACCGGGGAGCTGTTTTTT
v_call: TRBV10-2; d_call: .; j_call: TRBJ2-3; clone_size: few; cdr3_aa: CASLGGGPLDTQYF; cdr3_nt: TGCGCCAGTTTAGGAGGGGGCCCCCTAGATACGCAGTATTTT
v_call: TRBV7-9; d_call: TRBD2; j_call: TRBJ2-4; clone_size: many; cdr3_aa: CASSPGRKAKNIQYF; cdr3_nt: TGTGCCAGCAGCCCCGGGAGGAAGGCCAAAAACATTCAGTACTTC
v_call: TRBV6-1; d_call: .; j_call: TRBJ2-3; clone_size: .; cdr3_aa: CASSRGGPGTDTQYF; cdr3_nt: TGTGCCAGCTCCAGGGGGGGGCCGGGCACAGATACGCAGTATTTT
v_call: TRBV2; d_call: .; j_call: TRBJ1-2; clone_size: .; cdr3_aa: CASSSPGTGGYTF; cdr3_nt: TGTGCCAGCAGTTCACCGGGAACGGGGGGCTACACCTTC
v_call: TRBV6-5; d_call: .; j_call: TRBJ2-7; clone_size: once; cdr3_aa: CASSYSTALYEQYF; cdr3_nt: TGTGCCAGCAGTTACTCGACAGCTCTATACGAGCAGTACTTC
v_call: TRBV19; d_call: .; j_call: TRBJ1-2; clone_size: .; cdr3_aa: CASSMTSGDMTGYTF; cdr3_nt: TGTGCCAGTAGTATGACGTCAGGAGACATGACGGGCTACACCTTC
v_call: TRBV24-1; d_call: .; j_call: TRBJ2-1; clone_size: many; cdr3_aa: CATSKGHSEGQFF; cdr3_nt: TGTGCCACCAGTAAAGGGCATTCCGAGGGGCAGTTCTTC
v_call: TRBV19; d_call: TRBD1; j_call: TRBJ2-2; clone_size: .; cdr3_aa: CASSKPWDRGTGELFF; cdr3_nt: TGTGCCAGTAGTAAACCCTGGGACAGGGGCACCGGGGAGCTGTTTTTT
v_call: TRBV3-1; d_call: .; j_call: TRBJ2-3; clone_size: .; cdr3_aa: CASSPPHAATDTQYF; cdr3_nt: TGTGCCAGCAGCCCACCCCACGCGGCCACAGATACGCAGTATTTT
v_call: TRBV6-2/TRBV6-3; d_call: TRBD1; j_call: TRBJ2-7; clone_size: few; cdr3_aa: CASSYSTWIPTGASPYEQYF; cdr3_nt: TGTGCCAGCAGTTACTCTACTTGGATACCAACAGGGGCCTCCCCCTACGAGCAGTACTTC
v_call: TRBV7-3; d_call: .; j_call: TRBJ2-3; clone_size: .; cdr3_aa: CASSLFRNTDTQYF; cdr3_nt: TGTGCCAGCAGCTTATTCAGGAACACAGATACGCAGTATTTT
v_call: TRBV4-1; d_call: TRBD1; j_call: TRBJ2-7; clone_size: few; cdr3_aa: CASSQIKGGPSTYEQYF; cdr3_nt: TGCGCCAGCAGCCAAATAAAAGGGGGCCCATCAACCTACGAGCAGTACTTC
v_call: TRBV5-1; d_call: .; j_call: TRBJ1-2; clone_size: .; cdr3_aa: CASSQDTANYGYTF; cdr3_nt: TGCGCCAGCAGCCAGGACACTGCTAACTATGGCTACACCTTC
v_call: TRBV5-1; d_call: TRBD1; j_call: TRBJ1-3; clone_size: few; cdr3_aa: CASSGGTAGNTIYF; cdr3_nt: TGCGCCAGCAGCGGAGGGACAGCAGGAAACACCATATATTTT
v_call: TRBV29-1; d_call: .; j_call: TRBJ2-3; clone_size: few; cdr3_aa: CSVLEDLGTDTQYF; cdr3_nt: TGCAGCGTGCTGGAGGATTTAGGCACAGATACGCAGTATTTT
v_call: TRBV7-3; d_call: .; j_call: TRBJ2-1; clone_size: .; cdr3_aa: CASSLIGSRAPEQFF; cdr3_nt: TGTGCCAGCAGCTTAATTGGGTCGAGGGCCCCAGAGCAGTTCTTC
v_call: TRBV25-1; d_call: .; j_call: TRBJ2-3; clone_size: many; cdr3_aa: CASSETTGRAWDTQYF; cdr3_nt: TGTGCCAGCAGTGAGACGACAGGTCGGGCTTGGGATACGCAGTATTTT
v_call: TRBV9; d_call: TRBD2; j_call: TRBJ2-3; clone_size: .; cdr3_aa: CASSVGGTSVHTQYF; cdr3_nt: TGTGCCAGCAGCGTAGGGGGGACTAGCGTACATACGCAGTATTTT
v_call: TRBV5-1; d_call: .; j_call: TRBJ1-1; clone_size: many; cdr3_aa: CASSSDPPYTEAFF; cdr3_nt: TGCGCCAGCAGCTCCGACCCACCCTACACTGAAGCTTTCTTT
v_call: TRBV6-2/TRBV6-3; d_call: TRBD1; j_call: TRBJ1-2; clone_size: few; cdr3_aa: CASSSSRQGGYTF; cdr3_nt: TGTGCCAGCAGTTCCTCTAGACAGGGAGGCTACACCTTC
v_call: TRBV15; d_call: .; j_call: TRBJ2-5; clone_size: many; cdr3_aa: CATSRDFGQETQYF; cdr3_nt: TGTGCCACCAGCAGAGATTTTGGCCAAGAGACCCAGTACTTC
v_call: TRBV10-2; d_call: .; j_call: TRBJ1-1; clone_size: few; cdr3_aa: CASSEQGGAFF; cdr3_nt: TGCGCCAGCAGTGAGCAGGGAGGGGCTTTCTTT
v_call: TRBV7-9; d_call: TRBD1; j_call: TRBJ1-3; clone_size: .; cdr3_aa: CASSLGFGTGTGNTIYF; cdr3_nt: TGTGCCAGCAGCTTAGGATTTGGGACAGGGACTGGAAACACCATATATTTT
v_call: TRBV4-1; d_call: .; j_call: TRBJ1-2; clone_size: few; cdr3_aa: CASSQETVANYGYTF; cdr3_nt: TGCGCCAGCAGCCAAGAGACAGTAGCTAACTATGGCTACACCTTC
v_call: TRBV6-5; d_call: .; j_call: TRBJ2-2; clone_size: few; cdr3_aa: CASSYSPPDTAGGGELFF; cdr3_nt: TGTGCCAGCAGTTACTCCCCCCCGGACACGGCCGGCGGCGGGGAGCTGTTTTTT
v_call: TRBV11-2; d_call: TRBD1; j_call: TRBJ1-1; clone_size: few; cdr3_aa: CASSFRPGGIEDTEAFF; cdr3_nt: TGTGCCAGCAGCTTCCGCCCAGGGGGGATTGAGGACACTGAAGCTTTCTTT